This T cell receptor (beta chain) was identified during a study of Graves' ophthalmopathy and Graves' hyperthyroidism. As for the study in general: Investigators collected peripheral blood at initial diagnosis, before any treatment was given. Study conclusions and caveats: Classification of ophthalmopathy versus stable hyperthyroidism by a 13-signature model yielded around 91% sensitivity and about 83% specificity.

The diagnosis was founded upon clinical symptoms, serum thyroxine, TRAb, thyroid ultrasound and orbital computed tomography. In this sample, this clonotype turned up a few times. As yet, its antigen is unknown. Between the trimmed V and J ends, which lost 7 bases and 0 bases, there was a span of 13 bases. This CDR3 spans 14 amino acids. The germline V gene has CDR1 MDHEN and CDR2 SYDVKM. Amplifying from RNA transcripts, the study obtained TCR beta CDR3 regions. First-round RT-PCR relied on HTBI primers, and a second-round multiplex PCR came next. From the multiplex PCR reads, TCRdb called clonotypes with MiXCR, one entry per CDR3 protein. The sample yields about half a million distinct CDR3 sequences, approximately 15% seen once.

V and J are TRBV28 and TRBJ2-7; D unclear. This clonotype was sampled from a woman aged 25 to 39 with Graves' ophthalmopathy. The source material was blood. CDR3 bases: TGTGCCAGCACCCGGACCGGTAGCTCCTACGAGCAGTACTTC. It encodes CASTRTGSSYEQYF.